One and the same sample provided the 10 T cell receptor beta chains below, sequenced in a study of shared T cell receptors in the human thymus. Only in-frame clones appear in the TCRdb table, and some are missing; sequencing was by immunoSEQ multiplex PCR. Of some 400,000 clones in the sample, about 95% were seen once. Sequencing was performed on thymocytes. Every receptor here comes from a human donor.

This chain links TRBV14 with TRBJ2-3; 9 bases are a match to TRBD2. Germline CDR1 is SGHDN and CDR2 is FVKESK. V shed 1 base and J 1 base; nucleotides not matched to a gene: 12. CDR3 length equals 19 residues. Here the CDR3 reads CASSQGRGGAGVRTDTQYF. In DNA form, the CDR3 reads TGTGCCAGCAGCCAAGGCCGCGGGGGGGCAGGGGTCCGCACAGATACGCAGTATTTT. Complete variable domain (other parts from reference TRBV14 and TRBJ2-3): EAGVTQFPSHSVIEKGQTVTLRCDPISGHDNLYWYRRVMGKEIKFLLHFVKESKQDESGMPNNRFLAERTGGTYSTLKVQPAELEDSGVYFCASSQGRGGAGVRTDTQYFGPGTRLTVL.

This clone was detected only once. V is TRBV19 and J is TRBJ2-1, with D perhaps TRBD1 or TRBD2 (6 bases each). The germline CDR1 and CDR2 sequences are LNHDA and SQIVND (reference sequence). This CDR3 is 18 amino acids long. The V and J ends lost 3 bases and 2 bases respectively, with 20 bases between them. CDR3 in DNA: TGTGCCAGTAGTATCCACCCCATTTCGGGGGCCACCTACAATGAGCAGTTCTTC. Protein sequence: CASSIHPISGATYNEQFF. Using reference TRBV19 and TRBJ2-1 for the parts outside the CDR3, the full variable domain is DGGITQSPKYLFRKEGQNVTLSCEQNLNHDAMYWYRQDPGQGLRLIYYSQIVNDFQKGDIAEGYSVSREKKESFPLTVTSAQKNPTAFYLCASSIHPISGATYNEQFFGPGTRLTVL.

This chain links TRBV2 with TRBJ2-1; a weak D match, TRBD2 (6 bases). V was shortened by 4 bases and J by 8 bases, with 21 bases between the two germline ends. Germline V gives CDR1 SNHLY, CDR2 FYNNEI. CDR3 size: 16 residues. The CDR3 reads CASSVPPGVTRDEQFF. DNA of the CDR3: TGTGCCAGCAGTGTGCCTCCGGGGGTGACCCGCGATGAGCAGTTCTTC. Variable domain in full (rest from reference TRBV2 and TRBJ2-1): EPEVTQTPSHQVTQMGQEVILRCVPISNHLYFYWYRQILGQKVEFLVSFYNNEISEKSEIFDDQFSVERPDGSNFTLKIRSTKLEDSAMYFCASSVPPGVTRDEQFFGPGTRLTVL.

This chain joins TRBV11-3 and TRBJ2-1; 14 bases are a match to TRBD2. This CDR3 has 19 amino acids. V shed 1 base and J 7 bases; nucleotides not matched to a gene: 12. CDR1 SGHNT and CDR2 YENEEA come from the germline V gene. The CDR3 sequence is CASSLGSPTSGGDRNEQFF. DNA of the CDR3: TGTGCCAGCAGCTTAGGATCCCCGACTAGCGGGGGGGACAGGAATGAGCAGTTCTTC.

This clone showed up just once. V gene TRBV27 combines with J gene TRBJ2-1; 14 bases are shared with TRBD2. V was clipped by 5 bases and J by 8 bases; unmatched bases: 20. The CDR3 extends over 20 amino acids. Germline V CDR1 and CDR2: MNHEY, SMNVEV (reference sequence). CDR3 region: CASSPGTSGRGKVPSDEQFF. The DNA for the CDR3 is TGTGCCAGCAGTCCGGGGACTAGCGGGAGAGGTAAGGTTCCGTCCGATGAGCAGTTCTTC.

The chain carries TRBV5-1 and TRBJ2-5; 8 bases agree with TRBD2. The trim removed 0 bases at V and 0 bases at J, leaving 7 bases unmatched. The CDR3 totals 17 residues. Germline V lookup: CDR1 SGHRS, CDR2 YFSETQ. In nucleotides, the CDR3 is TGCGCCAGCAGCTTGGAGGTTGCGGGAGGCCACCAAGAGACCCAGTACTTC. This codes for CASSLEVAGGHQETQYF.

The chain combines TRBV4-3 with TRBJ2-2, with D perhaps given as TRBD1 or TRBD2 (5 bases each). Germline CDR1 is LGHNA and CDR2 is YSLEER. The CDR3 sequence is 16 residues long. The ends were cut back, 0 bases at V and 5 bases at J, with 13 bases in the middle. The chain's CDR3 is CASSQDPGWRTGELFF. The CDR3 DNA sequence: TGCGCCAGCAGCCAAGATCCAGGGTGGAGGACCGGGGAGCTGTTTTTT.

This clone was seen a single time. This chain joins TRBV12-5 and TRBJ1-1; possibly TRBD1 for D (5 bases). This CDR3 has 20 residues. Germline-derived CDR1 and CDR2 are LGHNT and FRNRAP. V lost 1 base to trimming and J lost 0 bases, with 24 bases between them. CDR3 in DNA: TGTGCTAGTGGTTTGGAAGGGGCAGAGCCCGGCCCCTACATGAACACTGAAGCTTTCTTT. Amino acid sequence: CASGLEGAEPGPYMNTEAFF.

The V gene is TRBV5-1, the J gene TRBJ1-2; 9 bases are shared with TRBD1. V was clipped by 5 bases and J by 4 bases; unmatched bases: 24. The CDR3 has 20 amino acids. Germline-derived CDR1 and CDR2 are SGHRS and YFSETQ. CDR3 in amino acids: CASRPVRTGVFQKRSYGYTF. As DNA, the CDR3 is TGCGCCAGCAGACCGGTGCGGACAGGGGTCTTTCAAAAAAGATCCTATGGCTACACCTTC. Looking up the rest from reference TRBV5-1 and TRBJ1-2 gives the full variable domain: KAGVTQTPRYLIKTRGQQVTLSCSPISGHRSVSWYQQTPGQGLQFLFEYFSETQRNKGNFPGRFSGRQFSNSRSEMNVSTLELGDSALYLCASRPVRTGVFQKRSYGYTFGSGTRLTVV.

The chain combines TRBV11-2 with TRBJ1-1; 7 bases map to TRBD1. Germline V gives CDR1 SGHAT, CDR2 FQNNGV. This CDR3 is built from 14 residues. The J segment lost 1 base and the V segment lost 6 bases, leaving 5 bases of the junction unmatched. Here the CDR3 DNA reads TGTGCCAGCAGATACCGGGACAGGAACACTGAAGCTTTCTTT. This encodes CASRYRDRNTEAFF. Filled out from reference TRBV11-2 and TRBJ1-1, the complete variable domain reads EAGVAQSPRYKIIEKRQSVAFWCNPISGHATLYWYQQILGQGPKLLIQFQNNGVVDDSQLPKDRFSAERLKGVDSTLKIQPAKLEDSAVYLCASRYRDRNTEAFFGQGTRLTVV.